Sequencing of this TCR beta chain was carried out in a study of T cell responses to AZD1222 COVID-19 vaccine. Concerning this clone itself: Its antigen is unknown.

Findings and caveats of the study: It should be noted that donors were predominantly white British and more often female, and clonal diversity was possibly underestimated. Targets within unmutated variant regions were reportedly found for nearly half of spike-specific TCRs. Spike-spanning, vaccine-associated CD4 TCRs were dominant at 160-218 and 743-854.

With V trimmed by 0 bases and J by 6 bases, 10 bases remained unmatched. The germline V gene has CDR1 SGDLS and CDR2 YYNGEE. This CDR3 is built from 17 residues. Data came from immunoSEQ multiplex PCR; TCRdb stores just in-frame clones and leaves some out. This sample has about 180,000 clones, with 90% to 95% found just once. The receptor was derived from an adult who received the MenACWY meningococcal vaccine as a control. The rearrangement uses TRBV9 and TRBJ2-3; the match to TRBD2 covers 10 bases. The sequences come from peripheral blood, collected 28 days after the second dose of the MenACWY control vaccine. In DNA form, the CDR3 reads TGTGCCAGCAGCGTAGGGCTAGCGGGGGCGAATACGGATACGCAGTATTTT. It is translated as CASSVGLAGANTDTQYF.